This T cell receptor beta chain was observed in a study of T cells in Graves' hyperthyroidism and ophthalmopathy. Findings of the study overall: Model-based prediction identified ophthalmopathy a median about 6 months prior to its onset.

This clonotype was observed many times. The antigen is unknown. The germline V gene has CDR1 SGHRS and CDR2 YFSETQ. The CDR3 has 15 residues. Trimming pared 4 bases from V and 4 bases from J, leaving 14 bases between. Amplification yielded TCR beta CDR3 regions, with RNA transcripts as the source. When the TCR CDR3 underwent first-round RT-PCR, the HTBI primer set was used. TCRdb analysed the multiplex PCR reads with MiXCR anew, one entry per CDR3 protein. The sample records fewer than 650,000 distinct CDR3 sequences, around 15% being singletons. Graves' hyperthyroidism is called stable when ophthalmopathy does not progress within 18 months. The study left out patients who had uncontrolled infection, other autoimmune disease, pregnancy or lactation.

J is TRBJ1-4 and V is TRBV5-1, with D perhaps TRBD1 (5 bases). The specimen was blood. The clonotype originates from a woman in her 40s with Graves' hyperthyroidism. The CDR3 sequence is CASSPQMGDNEKLFF. CDR3 DNA sequence: TGCGCCAGCAGCCCTCAGATGGGGGATAATGAAAAACTGTTTTTT.